This is a list of T cell receptor beta chains from one sample in a study of blood T cell repertoires in COVID-19. Method: immunoSEQ multiplex PCR; TCRdb's copy keeps in-frame clones and lacks some. The sample has some 300,000 clones, more than 80% seen once. The specimen was peripheral blood. These receptors came from a woman between 45 and 60 years old with COVID-19, enrolled during active disease. The CDR3 runs from the conserved cysteine through the conserved F or W. The order of the fields is D gene, J gene, clone size, V gene, CDR3 DNA, CDR3 protein. A D gene is named only where the DNA matches it firmly. Clone size, where shown, is once, few, many, or a class for clones that have expanded.

-	TRBJ1-6	-	TRBV7-2	TGTGCCAGCAGCTCCTGGACTTTGTATAATTCACCCCTCCACTTT	CASSSWTLYNSPLHF
-	TRBJ1-2	-	TRBV19	TGTGCCAGTAGTGACGGGACTCGTGACGGTGGCTACACCTTC	CASSDGTRDGGYTF
TRBD1	TRBJ1-4	-	TRBV7-2	TGTGCCAGCAGACCCCCCGGGACAGGGAATGAAAAACTGTTTTTT	CASRPPGTGNEKLFF
-	TRBJ1-6	-	TRBV5-1	TGCGCCAGCGCGAGGGCGGAGAGTAATTCACCCCTCCACTTT	CASARAESNSPLHF
-	TRBJ1-4	-	TRBV6-2/TRBV6-3	TGTGCCAGCAGCCGCGGCCAGGGGACGTCTAATGAAAAACTGTTTTTT	CASSRGQGTSNEKLFF
-	TRBJ1-1	-	TRBV4-2	TGTGCCAGCAGCCAAAGTGGGGGCAGGGGTAACACTGAAGCTTTCTTT	CASSQSGGRGNTEAFF
-	TRBJ2-1	once	TRBV18	TGTGCCAGCTCACCACGGGTTGACCGACTAGACAACAATGAGCAGTTCTTC	CASSPRVDRLDNNEQFF
TRBD1	TRBJ2-7	-	TRBV5-1	TGCGCCAGCAGCTTGGCTCCGGGACAGTACGAGCAGTACTTC	CASSLAPGQYEQYF
TRBD2	TRBJ2-1	-	TRBV7-9	TGTGCCAGCAGCCCCCGGACGGGGGGGCCCAATGAGCAGTTCTTC	CASSPRTGGPNEQFF
TRBD1	TRBJ1-2	-	TRBV6-5	TGTGCCAGCAGTACCAGGGGGGGCTACACCTTC	CASSTRGGYTF
-	TRBJ1-2	-	TRBV7-2	TGTGCCAGCAGTAAGACAGTCAACTATGGCTACACCTTC	CASSKTVNYGYTF
TRBD2	TRBJ2-5	-	TRBV9	TGTGCCAGCAGCGGTAGCGGGAGGGAGACCCAGTACTTC	CASSGSGRETQYF
-	TRBJ2-5	-	TRBV5-1	TGCGCCAGCAGCTTGGGACAGCAACAAGAGACCCAGTACTTC	CASSLGQQQETQYF
-	TRBJ2-7	-	TRBV14	TGTGCCAGCAGCCAAGAGGGCGTCTACTACGAGCAGTACTTC	CASSQEGVYYEQYF
-	TRBJ2-2	-	TRBV12-5	TGTGCTAGTGGTTTGATTACAGGGCTCTCGGCGAACACCGGGGAGCTGTTTTTT	CASGLITGLSANTGELFF
TRBD1	TRBJ2-1	-	TRBV11-3	TGTGCCAGCAGCTCCCCGGGACAGTCCTACAATGAGCAGTTCTTC	CASSSPGQSYNEQFF